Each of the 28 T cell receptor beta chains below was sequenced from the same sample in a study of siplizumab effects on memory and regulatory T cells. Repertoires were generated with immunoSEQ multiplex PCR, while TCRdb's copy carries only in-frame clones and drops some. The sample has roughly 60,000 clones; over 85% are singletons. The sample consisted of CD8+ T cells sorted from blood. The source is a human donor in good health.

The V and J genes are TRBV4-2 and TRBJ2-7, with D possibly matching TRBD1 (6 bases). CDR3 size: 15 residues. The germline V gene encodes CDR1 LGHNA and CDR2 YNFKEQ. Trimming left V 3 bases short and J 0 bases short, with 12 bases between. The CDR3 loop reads CASSHTQGFSYEQYF. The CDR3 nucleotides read TGTGCCAGCAGCCACACACAGGGTTTCTCCTACGAGCAGTACTTC.

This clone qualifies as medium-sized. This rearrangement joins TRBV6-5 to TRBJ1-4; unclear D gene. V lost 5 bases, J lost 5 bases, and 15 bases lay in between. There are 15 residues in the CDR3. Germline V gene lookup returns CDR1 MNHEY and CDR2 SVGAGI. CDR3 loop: CASSTTGVLNEKLFF. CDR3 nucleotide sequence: TGTGCCAGCAGTACCACCGGGGTACTGAATGAAAAACTGTTTTTT.

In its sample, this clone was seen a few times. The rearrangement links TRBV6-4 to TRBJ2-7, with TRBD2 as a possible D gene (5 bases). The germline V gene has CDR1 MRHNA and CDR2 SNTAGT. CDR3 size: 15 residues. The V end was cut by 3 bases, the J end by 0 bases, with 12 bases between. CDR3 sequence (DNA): TGTGCCAGCAGTGAAAAAGCGGAGAACTCCTACGAGCAGTACTTC. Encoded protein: CASSEKAENSYEQYF.

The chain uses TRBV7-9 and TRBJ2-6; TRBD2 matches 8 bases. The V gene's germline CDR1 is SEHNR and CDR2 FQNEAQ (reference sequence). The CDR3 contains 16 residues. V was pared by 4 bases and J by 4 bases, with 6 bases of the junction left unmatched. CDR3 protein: CASSSAGAQGANVLTF. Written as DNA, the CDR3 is TGTGCCAGCAGCTCAGCGGGGGCCCAAGGGGCCAACGTCCTGACTTTC.

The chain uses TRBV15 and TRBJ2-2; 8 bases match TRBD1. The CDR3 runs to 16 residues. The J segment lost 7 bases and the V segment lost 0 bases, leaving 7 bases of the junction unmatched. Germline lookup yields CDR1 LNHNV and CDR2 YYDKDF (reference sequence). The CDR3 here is CATSRDATGVHGELFF. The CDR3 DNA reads TGTGCCACCAGCAGAGATGCGACAGGGGTTCACGGGGAGCTGTTTTTT.

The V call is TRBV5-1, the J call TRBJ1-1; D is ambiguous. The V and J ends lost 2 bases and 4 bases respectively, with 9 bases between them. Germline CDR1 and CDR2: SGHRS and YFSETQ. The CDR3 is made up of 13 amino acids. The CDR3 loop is CASSLAGSTEAFF. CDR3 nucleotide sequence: TGCGCCAGCAGCTTAGCTGGGAGCACTGAAGCTTTCTTT.

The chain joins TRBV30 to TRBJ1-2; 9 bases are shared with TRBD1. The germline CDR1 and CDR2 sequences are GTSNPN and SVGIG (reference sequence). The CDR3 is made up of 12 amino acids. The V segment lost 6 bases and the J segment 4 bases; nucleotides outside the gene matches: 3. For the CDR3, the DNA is TGTGCCTGTCTGACAGGGGGCTATGGCTACACCTTC. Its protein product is CACLTGGYGYTF.

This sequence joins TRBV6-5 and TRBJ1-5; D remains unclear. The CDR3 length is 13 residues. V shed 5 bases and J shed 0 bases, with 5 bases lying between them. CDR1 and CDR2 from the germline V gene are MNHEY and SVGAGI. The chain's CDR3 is CASSSYSNQPQHF. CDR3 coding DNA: TGTGCCAGCAGTAGTTATAGCAATCAGCCCCAGCATTTT.

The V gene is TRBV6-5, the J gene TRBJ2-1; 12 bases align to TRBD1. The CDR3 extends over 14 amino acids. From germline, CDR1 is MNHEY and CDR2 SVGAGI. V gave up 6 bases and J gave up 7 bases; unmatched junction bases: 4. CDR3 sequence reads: CASSSGQGANEQFF. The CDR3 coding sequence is TGTGCCAGCAGCTCGGGACAGGGGGCGAATGAGCAGTTCTTC.

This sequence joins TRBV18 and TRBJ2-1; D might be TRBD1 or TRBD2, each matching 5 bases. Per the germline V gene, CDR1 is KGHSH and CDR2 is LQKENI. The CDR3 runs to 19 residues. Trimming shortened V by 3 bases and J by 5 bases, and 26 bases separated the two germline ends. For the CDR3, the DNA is TGTGCCAGCTCACCTTCCCAGGGAGAAATCCCTTTGCCCCACAATGAGCAGTTCTTC. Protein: CASSPSQGEIPLPHNEQFF.

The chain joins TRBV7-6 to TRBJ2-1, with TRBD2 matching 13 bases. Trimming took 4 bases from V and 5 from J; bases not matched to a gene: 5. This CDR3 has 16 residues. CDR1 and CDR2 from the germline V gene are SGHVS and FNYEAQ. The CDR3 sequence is CASSWTSGSKNNEQFF. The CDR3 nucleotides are TGTGCCAGCAGCTGGACTAGCGGGAGTAAAAACAATGAGCAGTTCTTC.

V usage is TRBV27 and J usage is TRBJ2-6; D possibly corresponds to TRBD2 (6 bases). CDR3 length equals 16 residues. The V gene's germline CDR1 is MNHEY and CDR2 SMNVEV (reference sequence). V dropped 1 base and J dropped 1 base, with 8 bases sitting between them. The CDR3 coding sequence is TGTGCCAGCAGTTTATACGGGACTTCTGGGGCCAACGTCCTGACTTTC. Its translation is CASSLYGTSGANVLTF.

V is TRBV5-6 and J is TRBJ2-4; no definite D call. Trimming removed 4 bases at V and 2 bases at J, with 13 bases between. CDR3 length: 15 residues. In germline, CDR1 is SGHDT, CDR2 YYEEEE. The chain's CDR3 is CASSNPFGSKNIQYF. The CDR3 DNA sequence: TGTGCCAGCAGCAACCCGTTTGGGTCCAAAAACATTCAGTACTTC.

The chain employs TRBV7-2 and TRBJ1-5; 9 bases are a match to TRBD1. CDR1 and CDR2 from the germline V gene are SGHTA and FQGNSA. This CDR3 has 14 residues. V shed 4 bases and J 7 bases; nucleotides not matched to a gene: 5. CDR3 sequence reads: CASSWDRESQPQHF. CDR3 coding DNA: TGTGCCAGCAGCTGGGACAGGGAATCCCAGCCCCAGCATTTT.

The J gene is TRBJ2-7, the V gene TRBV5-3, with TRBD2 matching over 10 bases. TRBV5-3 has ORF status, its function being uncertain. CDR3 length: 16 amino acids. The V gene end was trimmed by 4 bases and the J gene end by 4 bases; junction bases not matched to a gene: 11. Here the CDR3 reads CARSHASGRAGYEQYF. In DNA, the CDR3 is TGTGCCAGAAGCCACGCAAGCGGGAGGGCCGGGTACGAGCAGTACTTC.

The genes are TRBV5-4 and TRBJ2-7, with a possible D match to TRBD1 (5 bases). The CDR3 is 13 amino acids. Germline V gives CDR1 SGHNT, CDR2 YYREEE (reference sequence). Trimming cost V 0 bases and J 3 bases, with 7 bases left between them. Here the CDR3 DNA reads TGTGCCAGCAGCTTGGGACAGCTCTACGAGCAGTACTTC. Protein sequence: CASSLGQLYEQYF.

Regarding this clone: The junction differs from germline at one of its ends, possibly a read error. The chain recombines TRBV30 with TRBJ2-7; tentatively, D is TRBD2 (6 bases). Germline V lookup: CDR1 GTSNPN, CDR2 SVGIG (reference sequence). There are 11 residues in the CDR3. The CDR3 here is CARGSSHEQYF. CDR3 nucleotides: TGTGCCCGGGGGAGCTCCCACGAGCAGTACTTC. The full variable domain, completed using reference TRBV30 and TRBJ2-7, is SQTIHQWPATLVQPVGSPLSLECTVEGTSNPNLYWYRQAAGRGLQLLFYSVGIGQISSEVPQNLSASRPQDRQFILSSKKLLLSDSGFYLCARGSSHEQYFGPGTRLTVT.

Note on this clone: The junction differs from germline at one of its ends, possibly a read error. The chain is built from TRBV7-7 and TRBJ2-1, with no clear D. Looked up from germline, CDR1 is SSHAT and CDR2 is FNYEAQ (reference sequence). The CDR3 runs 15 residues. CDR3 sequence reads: CASSLEVGPYNEQFF. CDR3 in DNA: TGTGCTAGCAGCTTAGAGGTCGGGCCCTACAATGAGCAGTTCTTC.

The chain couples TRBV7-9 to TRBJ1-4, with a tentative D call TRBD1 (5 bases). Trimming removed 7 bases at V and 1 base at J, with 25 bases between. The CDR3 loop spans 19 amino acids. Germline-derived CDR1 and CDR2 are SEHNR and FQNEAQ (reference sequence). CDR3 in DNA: TGTGCCAGCACCTCGGGGACTCCGGGCGGGAGAGGAACTAATGAAAAACTGTTTTTT. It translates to CASTSGTPGGRGTNEKLFF.

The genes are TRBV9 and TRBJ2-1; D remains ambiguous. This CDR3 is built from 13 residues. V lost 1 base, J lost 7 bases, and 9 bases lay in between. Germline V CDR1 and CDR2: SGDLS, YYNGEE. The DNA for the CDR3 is TGTGCCAGCAGCGTATCAGATAGTAATGAGCAGTTCTTC. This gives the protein CASSVSDSNEQFF.

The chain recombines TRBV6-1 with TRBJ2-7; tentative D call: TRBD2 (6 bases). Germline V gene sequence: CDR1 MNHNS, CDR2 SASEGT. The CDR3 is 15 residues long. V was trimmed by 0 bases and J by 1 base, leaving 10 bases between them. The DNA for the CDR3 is TGTGCCAGCAGTGAAGCTACGGAGGGGTCCTACGAGCAGTACTTC. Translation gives CASSEATEGSYEQYF.

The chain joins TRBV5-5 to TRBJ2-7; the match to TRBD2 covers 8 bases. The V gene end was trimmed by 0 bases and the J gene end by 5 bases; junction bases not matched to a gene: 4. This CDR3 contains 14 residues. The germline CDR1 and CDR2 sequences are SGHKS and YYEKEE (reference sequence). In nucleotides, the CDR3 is TGTGCCAGCAGCTTGGAGAGGACTAGCAACGAGCAGTACTTC. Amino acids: CASSLERTSNEQYF.

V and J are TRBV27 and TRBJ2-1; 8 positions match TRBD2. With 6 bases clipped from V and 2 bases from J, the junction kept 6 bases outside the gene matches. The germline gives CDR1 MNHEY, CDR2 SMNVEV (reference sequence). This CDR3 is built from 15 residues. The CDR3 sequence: CASRLGRAAYNEQFF. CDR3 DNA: TGTGCCAGCAGGCTCGGGAGGGCCGCCTACAATGAGCAGTTCTTC.

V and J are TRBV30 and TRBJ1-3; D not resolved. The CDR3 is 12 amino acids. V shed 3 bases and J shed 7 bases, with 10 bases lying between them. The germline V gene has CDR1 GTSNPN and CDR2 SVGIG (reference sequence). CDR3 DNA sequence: TGTGCCTGGAGGGTGTCGGTGAACACCATATATTTT. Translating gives CAWRVSVNTIYF. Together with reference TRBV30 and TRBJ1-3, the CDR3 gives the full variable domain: SQTIHQWPATLVQPVGSPLSLECTVEGTSNPNLYWYRQAAGRGLQLLFYSVGIGQISSEVPQNLSASRPQDRQFILSSKKLLLSDSGFYLCAWRVSVNTIYFGEGSWLTVV.

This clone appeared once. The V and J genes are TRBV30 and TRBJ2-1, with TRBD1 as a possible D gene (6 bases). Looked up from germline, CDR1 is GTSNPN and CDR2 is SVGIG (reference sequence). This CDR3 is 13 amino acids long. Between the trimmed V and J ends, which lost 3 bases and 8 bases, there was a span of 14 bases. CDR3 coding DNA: TGTGCCTGGAGGGAGGACAGTTTAGATGAGCAGTTCTTC. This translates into CAWREDSLDEQFF.

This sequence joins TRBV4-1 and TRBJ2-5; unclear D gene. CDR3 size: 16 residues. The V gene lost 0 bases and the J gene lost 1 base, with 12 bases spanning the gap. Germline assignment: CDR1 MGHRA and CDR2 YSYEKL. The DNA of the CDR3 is TGCGCCAGCAGCCAAGAGTTCATCACGGGCCAAGAGACCCAGTACTTC. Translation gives CASSQEFITGQETQYF.

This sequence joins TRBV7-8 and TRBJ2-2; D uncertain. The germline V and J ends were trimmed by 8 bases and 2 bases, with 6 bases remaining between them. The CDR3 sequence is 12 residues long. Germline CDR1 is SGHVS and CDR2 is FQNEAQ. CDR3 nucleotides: TGTGCCAGCGATGAAAACACCGGGGAGCTGTTTTTT. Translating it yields CASDENTGELFF.

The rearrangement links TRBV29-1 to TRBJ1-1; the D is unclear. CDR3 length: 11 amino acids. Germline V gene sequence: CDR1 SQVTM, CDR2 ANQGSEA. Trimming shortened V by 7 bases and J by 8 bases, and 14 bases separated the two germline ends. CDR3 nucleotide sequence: TGCAGCGCCGCGGAGGGTCCAGAAGCTTTCTTT. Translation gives CSAAEGPEAFF.